The rows below give T cell receptor beta chains drawn from one sample of a study of blood T cell repertoires in COVID-19. Sequenced by immunoSEQ multiplex PCR; TCRdb stores in-frame clones only, minus some. The sample has 45,000 to 55,000 clones; around 90% are singletons. Sequenced sample: peripheral blood. The receptors were gathered from a human donor in a cohort sampled during active COVID-19. Both conserved end residues are part of each CDR3. Fields, in order: clone size, V gene, J gene, D gene, CDR3 DNA, CDR3 protein. D genes are given only for firm matches. Rows give clone size only sometimes, using once, few, many, or a class for an expanded clone.

>.|TRBV2|TRBJ1-6|TRBD1
TGTGCCAGCACTACTCGGACAGGGAGCAATTCACCCCTCCACTTT
CASTTRTGSNSPLHF
>.|TRBV5-1|TRBJ2-3|.
TGCGCCAGCACGGCGGGGTGGAGCGCAGATACGCAGTATTTT
CASTAGWSADTQYF
>.|TRBV4-1|TRBJ1-3|.
TGCGCCAGCAGCCAAGAACAGACTGGAAACACCATATATTTT
CASSQEQTGNTIYF
>.|TRBV3-1/TRBV3-2|TRBJ2-1|TRBD1
TGTGCCAGCAGCCAAGATCGGGACAGCAATGAGCAGTTCTTC
CASSQDRDSNEQFF
>once|TRBV7-8|TRBJ1-1|.
TGTGCCAGCAGCTTAGGGGGTGGGCCACGGGGCACTGAAGCTTTCTTT
CASSLGGGPRGTEAFF
>.|TRBV6-5|TRBJ2-1|.
TGTGCCAGCAGCCAATACAATGAGCAGTTCTTC
CASSQYNEQFF
>.|TRBV2|TRBJ2-2|.
TGTGCCCAGTTCCGTCAGGCGGGTTCGAACACCGGGGAGCTGTTTTTT
CAQFRQAGSNTGELFF
>.|TRBV5-8|TRBJ1-5|.
TGTGCCAGCAGCCTCCTGACGGGTAATCAGCCCCAGCATTTT
CASSLLTGNQPQHF
>.|TRBV30|TRBJ1-4|TRBD1
TGTGCCTGGAGTGGGGACAGTCGGGAAAAACTGTTTTTT
CAWSGDSREKLFF
>.|TRBV28|TRBJ1-4|.
TGTGCCAGCAGTTTGGCGGAGAACCTGCGGGAAAAACTGTTTTTT
CASSLAENLREKLFF
>.|TRBV5-4|TRBJ2-1|TRBD1
TGTGCCAGCAGCCCCCGGACAGGGAATAACAATGAGCAGTTCTTC
CASSPRTGNNNEQFF
>.|TRBV15|TRBJ2-7|TRBD2
TGTGCCACCAGCGGTTCGTCGGGAGGTGCATACGAGCAGTACTTC
CATSGSSGGAYEQYF
>.|TRBV4-1|TRBJ1-3|.
TGCGCCAGCAGCCGAACTACGGGGGACTCTGGAAACACCATATATTTT
CASSRTTGDSGNTIYF
>.|TRBV6-4|TRBJ2-7|.
TGTGCCAGCAGTGAGCAAGGAGGCGCCTACGAGCAGTACTTC
CASSEQGGAYEQYF
>.|TRBV25-1|TRBJ2-1|.
TGTGCCAGCAGTGAAGTGCTCGGAGCCTACAATGAGCAGTTCTTC
CASSEVLGAYNEQFF
>.|TRBV3-1/TRBV3-2|TRBJ2-3|TRBD2
TGTGCCAGCAGGCGAGCGGGAGGCACAGATACGCAGTATTTT
CASRRAGGTDTQYF
>.|TRBV30|TRBJ1-2|.
TGTGCCTGGAGTATGTCAGGGGATGGCTACACCTTC
CAWSMSGDGYTF
>.|TRBV7-3|TRBJ2-1|.
TGTGCCAGCAGCTTAGGGGTCGGCGGGTTGGCTAGCAATGAGCAGTTCTTC
CASSLGVGGLASNEQFF
>.|TRBV11-2|TRBJ2-5|TRBD2
TGTGCCAGCAGCTTAGGCGGGAGGGCCCGTGAGACCCAGTACTTC
CASSLGGRARETQYF
>.|TRBV18|TRBJ1-6|.
TGTGCCAGCTCACCGCAGGGTAATCGAAATTCACCCCTCCACTTT
CASSPQGNRNSPLHF
>.|TRBV3-1/TRBV3-2|TRBJ2-5|TRBD1
TGTGCCAGCAGCCAGCCCGGGACAGGGGGTGTGGAGACCCAGTACTTC
CASSQPGTGGVETQYF
>once|TRBV13|TRBJ2-3|TRBD2
TGTGCCAGCAGCCACGGGACTAGCGGGAAAGGAGGGACAGATACGCAGTATTTT
CASSHGTSGKGGTDTQYF
>.|TRBV27|TRBJ2-7|TRBD2
TGTGCCAGCAAGAGGGGTACTAGCGGGAGGGGAAACGGCGAGCAGTACTTC
CASKRGTSGRGNGEQYF
>.|TRBV19|TRBJ2-7|TRBD1
TGTGCCAGTAGCTCCGGGGACAGGGCTGACGAGCAGTACTTC
CASSSGDRADEQYF
>.|TRBV6-5|TRBJ2-3|TRBD1
TGTGCCAGCAGCAACTTACAGGGGGATACGCAGTATTTT
CASSNLQGDTQYF
>.|TRBV5-1|TRBJ2-1|.
TGCGCCAGCAGCTTGGCCGGTGCGGGACATGAGCAGTTCTTC
CASSLAGAGHEQFF
>.|TRBV11-2|TRBJ2-1|TRBD1
TGTGCCAGCAGCTTAGCCCCTTTAGAGAGGACAGGGTTTCATGAGCAGTTCTTC
CASSLAPLERTGFHEQFF
>.|TRBV3-1/TRBV3-2|TRBJ2-5|.
TGTGCCAGCAGCCAAAGTCTCCTAGCCCTCGAGACCCAGTACTTC
CASSQSLLALETQYF
>.|TRBV10-1|TRBJ2-5|TRBD2
TGCGCCAGCAGTGAGGTTCCCCTAGCGGGAGGGCCAGGTGAGACCCAGTACTTC
CASSEVPLAGGPGETQYF
>.|TRBV7-2|TRBJ2-7|TRBD2
TGTGCCAGCAGCTCGGGGACGGGGGGTTTCGAGCAGTACTTC
CASSSGTGGFEQYF
>.|TRBV9|TRBJ1-4|TRBD1
TGTGCCAGCAGCACCGACAGGGGAGTCCACGAAAAACTGTTTTTT
CASSTDRGVHEKLFF
>.|TRBV5-1|TRBJ1-3|TRBD1
TGCGCCAGCAGCGTACAGGGGGACTCTGGAAACACCATATATTTT
CASSVQGDSGNTIYF
>.|TRBV4-1|TRBJ2-4|.
TGCGCCAGCAGCCAAGAGCCGAGCCGGGGTAACATTCAGTACTTC
CASSQEPSRGNIQYF
>.|TRBV16|TRBJ1-3|.
TGTGCCAGCAGCCAACATATGACAGACTCTGGAAACACCATATATTTT
CASSQHMTDSGNTIYF
>.|TRBV25-1|TRBJ2-2|TRBD1
TGTGCCAGCAGTCGTGTACAGGGGGGCACCGGGGAGCTGTTTTTT
CASSRVQGGTGELFF
>.|TRBV30|TRBJ1-6|.
TGTGCCTGGACTGGCAGGGGTGTCTCCTATAATTCACCCCTCCACTTT
CAWTGRGVSYNSPLHF
>.|TRBV9|TRBJ2-2|TRBD1
TGTGCCAGCAGCGTAGTACAGGGGGCAGGGACCGGGGAGCTGTTTTTT
CASSVVQGAGTGELFF
>few|TRBV3-1/TRBV3-2|TRBJ2-2|.
TGTGCCAGCAGCCCTAGATTGAACACCGGGGAGCTGTTTTTT
CASSPRLNTGELFF
>.|TRBV6-5|TRBJ1-2|TRBD1
TGTGCCAGCAGTACTAGGACAGGGAACTATGGCTACACCTTC
CASSTRTGNYGYTF
>.|TRBV3-1/TRBV3-2|TRBJ2-7|TRBD2
TGTGCCAGCAGCCAAGATTTCGGCGGGAGTAGTTCCTACGAGCAGTACTTC
CASSQDFGGSSSYEQYF
>.|TRBV6-5|TRBJ2-7|.
TGTGCCAGCACTCCCCCAGGGCTGAGCTCCTACGAGCAGTACTTC
CASTPPGLSSYEQYF
>.|TRBV3-1/TRBV3-2|TRBJ2-3|TRBD2
TGTGCCAGCAGCCAATTAGCGGGAGGTAAGACAGATACGCAGTATTTT
CASSQLAGGKTDTQYF
>.|TRBV5-1|TRBJ2-7|TRBD1
TGCGCCAGCAGCTTGGGTGATGGACAGGGAAAATCCTACGAGCAGTACTTC
CASSLGDGQGKSYEQYF
>.|TRBV6-5|TRBJ2-2|TRBD1
TGTGCCAGCAGTTACACCACAGGGGTCCCCGGGGAGCTGTTTTTT
CASSYTTGVPGELFF
>.|TRBV6-5|TRBJ1-3|.
TGTGCCAGCAGGACGACATCTTCTGGAAACACCATATATTTT
CASRTTSSGNTIYF
>.|TRBV12-3/TRBV12-4|TRBJ2-1|.
TGTGCCAGCAGTTTATTCCAGGGTGAGCAGTTCTTC
CASSLFQGEQFF
>.|TRBV5-8|TRBJ2-4|.
TGTGCCAGCAGCCCCCAGGGATTTAACATTCAGTACTTC
CASSPQGFNIQYF
>.|TRBV2|TRBJ1-1|TRBD1
TGTGCCAGCATAGACAGGACAGGGGGCGGTGAAGCTTTCTTT
CASIDRTGGGEAFF
>.|TRBV7-2|TRBJ2-7|.
TGTGCCAGCAGCCTACCTGGAGGAGGCCTATCCTACGAGCAGTACTTC
CASSLPGGGLSYEQYF
>.|TRBV7-9|TRBJ2-5|.
TGTGCCAGCAGCTTAGTGGCAGGGGAAAGGGAGACCCAGTACTTC
CASSLVAGERETQYF
>.|TRBV12-3/TRBV12-4|TRBJ1-1|.
TGTGCCAGCAGTCCCCAGGTGAACACTGAAGCTTTCTTT
CASSPQVNTEAFF
>.|TRBV15|TRBJ2-6|.
TGTGCCACCAGCAGAGATCAAAACTCTGGGGCCAACGTCCTGACTTTC
CATSRDQNSGANVLTF
>once|TRBV25-1|TRBJ1-2|TRBD1
TGTGCCAGCAGTGAAGGGAACAGGGGTGGCTACACCTTC
CASSEGNRGGYTF
>.|TRBV11-2|TRBJ2-1|TRBD2
TGTGCCAGCAGGCCACCCGGGACTAGCGGTTACAATGAGCAGTTCTTC
CASRPPGTSGYNEQFF
>few|TRBV6-1|TRBJ2-7|TRBD2
TGTGCCAGCAGCGAAGCTAGCGGGGCTCCCTACGAGCAGTACTTC
CASSEASGAPYEQYF
>.|TRBV4-1|TRBJ2-7|TRBD2
TGCGCCAGCAGCCTGCGGGAGGTCCCCTACGAGCAGTACTTC
CASSLREVPYEQYF